This TCR beta chain was recorded in a study of CD8 T cells in ankylosing spondylitis. CDR1 and CDR2 (germline): ENHRY, SYGVKD. Trimming removed 6 bases from V and 4 bases from J, with 18 bases in between. CDR3 length: 15 amino acids. Overall study findings and caveats: Clones that were linked to disease were CD8+ and were relatively rare in peripheral blood. Enrichment of disease-linked clones was reportedly significant in matched ankylosing spondylitis synovial fluid.

TCRdb passed the 5' RACE reads through MiXCR, listing each CDR3 protein once. The sample shows approximately 150,000 distinct CDR3 sequences, under 35% of them seen only once. For this clonotype: The antigen is unknown.

This chain links TRBV10-3 with TRBJ1-2; no clear D. The sequenced sample was synovial fluid, either unsorted or a sorted T cell fraction (not recorded which). The sequence derives from a male donor with ankylosing spondylitis. CDR3 sequence: CAIRKSIDTVYGYTF. The CDR3 nucleotides are TGTGCCATCAGAAAAAGCATTGACACCGTCTATGGCTACACCTTC.